This T cell receptor beta chain stems from a study of molecular identifiers for immune sequencing clone quantification. This clonotype appeared many times. Previously reported methods and listed TCR primers produced the bulk TCR libraries. TCRdb re-derived calls from the PCR reads in MiXCR, one entry per CDR3 protein. The table has 550,000 to 750,000 distinct CDR3 sequences, less than 20% seen once. The sample was naive CD8+ T cells from blood, with Jurkat cell RNA spiked in. Subset: FACS-sorted CD8+CD4-CCR7+CD45RA+ naive T cells. This sequence was found in a human donor in good health. Some libraries in this study had Jurkat cell RNA spiked in.

Written as DNA, the CDR3 is TGTGCCAGCAGCTCGCTAGCGGGACCGTTCAATGAGCAGTTCTTC. Amino acids: CASSSLAGPFNEQFF. The rearrangement uses TRBV28 and TRBJ2-1; the match to TRBD2 covers 9 bases. Unmatched junction bases numbered 9, after V lost 6 bases and J lost 6 bases. The CDR3 is 15 residues long. Germline-derived CDR1 and CDR2 are MDHEN and SYDVKM.